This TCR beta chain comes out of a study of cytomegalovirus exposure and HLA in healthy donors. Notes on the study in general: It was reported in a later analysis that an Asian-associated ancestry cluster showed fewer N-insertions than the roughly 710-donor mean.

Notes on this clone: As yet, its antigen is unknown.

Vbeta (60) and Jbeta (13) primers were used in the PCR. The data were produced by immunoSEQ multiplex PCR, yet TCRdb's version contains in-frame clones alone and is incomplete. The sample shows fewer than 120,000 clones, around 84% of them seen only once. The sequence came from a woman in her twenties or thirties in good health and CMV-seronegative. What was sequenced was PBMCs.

The DNA for the CDR3 is TGTGCCAGCAGCTTCGACTCCTATGGCTACACCTTC. This encodes CASSFDSYGYTF. The chain uses TRBV7-8 and TRBJ1-2; D unresolved. Deletions cut 3 bases from V and 4 bases from J, with 6 bases between. Germline V gene data show CDR1 as SGHVS and CDR2 as FQNEAQ. This CDR3 has 12 residues.